This entry lists 28 T cell receptor beta chains sequenced from one sample in a study of blood T cell repertoires in COVID-19 (dated by TCRdb to 2020 to 2021). The method was the immunoSEQ multiplex PCR assay. TCRdb mirrors the immuneACCESS table, restricted to in-frame sequences. Some clones are absent from its copies; in checked studies, under half trace to an unresolved V gene, and the reason for the others is unknown. This sample is represented by 280,000 or so clones; 70% to 90% of them were singletons. 2.2% of the sample comes from the top ten. Sequenced: PBMCs or T cells enriched from blood (not recorded which). These receptor sequences come from a man aged 25-40 years who had recovered from COVID-19.

This chain's CDR3 is CASSSGTGGAVYEQYF. CDR3 coding DNA: TGCGCCAGCAGCTCCGGGACAGGGGGCGCGGTGTACGAGCAGTACTTC. The chain carries TRBV5-1 and TRBJ2-7, with 12 bases matching TRBD1. Germline V gene data show CDR1 as SGHRS and CDR2 as YFSETQ. V gave up 3 bases and J gave up 4 bases; unmatched junction bases: 8. The CDR3 spans 16 residues.

The chain uses TRBV7-3 and TRBJ1-1; D gene unclear. V lost 4 bases and J lost 0, with 6 bases in between. Germline CDR1 SGHTA, CDR2 FQGTGA. The CDR3 contains 13 residues. This CDR3 reads CASSYDLNTEAFF. The CDR3 nucleotides are TGTGCCAGCAGCTACGACTTGAACACTGAAGCTTTCTTT.

The V and J genes are TRBV27 and TRBJ2-7; TRBD2 agrees at 9 bases. The CDR3 is 14 amino acids. The germline gives CDR1 MNHEY, CDR2 SMNVEV (reference sequence). With V trimmed by 3 bases and J by 4 bases, 4 bases remained unmatched. CDR3 residues: CASSLTGLAYEQYF. CDR3 DNA: TGTGCCAGCAGTTTGACGGGACTAGCATACGAGCAGTACTTC.

V is TRBV30 and J is TRBJ1-4; no definite D call. Per the germline V gene, CDR1 is GTSNPN and CDR2 is SVGIG (reference sequence). V gave up 3 bases and J gave up 5 bases, with 4 bases separating them. CDR3 length: 11 amino acids. As DNA, the CDR3 is TGTGCCTGGAGACAGAATGAAAAACTGTTTTTT. Amino acid sequence: CAWRQNEKLFF.

This clone has a single count. The V and J genes are TRBV5-1 and TRBJ2-4; 10 bases map to TRBD1. Germline V lookup: CDR1 SGHRS, CDR2 YFSETQ. The CDR3 totals 13 residues. Losses at the gene ends were 3 bases for V and 7 bases for J; bases not matched to a gene: 1. CDR3 DNA sequence: TGCGCCAGCAGCTCGGACAGGGGGAACATTCAGTACTTC. This sequence encodes CASSSDRGNIQYF.

This sequence joins TRBV5-6 and TRBJ1-6, with no clear D. CDR3 length: 13 amino acids. V was trimmed by 4 bases and J by 6 bases, leaving 8 bases between them. Germline V CDR1 and CDR2: SGHDT, YYEEEE. CDR3 nucleotides: TGTGCCAGCAGCCCTAGGATTAATTCACCCCTCCACTTT. This sequence encodes CASSPRINSPLHF.

This chain links TRBV6-5 with TRBJ1-4; D is uncertain. Germline-derived CDR1 and CDR2 are MNHEY and SVGAGI. The CDR3 totals 15 residues. Trimming cost V 8 bases and J 8 bases, with 21 bases left between them. As DNA, the CDR3 is TGTGCCAGCCTGGCCCGGTTCGGGTCGGCGGAAAAACTGTTTTTT. This translates into CASLARFGSAEKLFF.

This clone showed up just a few times. V gene TRBV6-5 combines with J gene TRBJ2-3, with 9 bases matching TRBD2. CDR3 size: 15 residues. The germline V gene has CDR1 MNHEY and CDR2 SVGAGI. Germline trimming cut 0 bases from V and 4 bases from J; bases unmatched to any gene: 2. As DNA, the CDR3 is TGTGCCAGCAGTTACTCTAGCGGGGGTTCAGATACGCAGTATTTT. It codes for CASSYSSGGSDTQYF.

The chain combines TRBV10-2 with TRBJ1-1, with D hard to call. Trimming took 3 bases from V and 4 from J, leaving 12 bases between them. This CDR3 comprises 14 residues. Per germline, CDR1 WSHSY and CDR2 SAAADI. The CDR3 here is CASSESGFFTEAFF. The CDR3 nucleotides are TGCGCCAGCAGTGAATCGGGGTTTTTCACTGAAGCTTTCTTT.

The chain recombines TRBV4-2 with TRBJ2-2; the match to TRBD2 covers 10 bases. V was pared by 4 bases and J by 1 base, with 3 bases of the junction left unmatched. This CDR3 contains 16 residues. Germline CDR1 reads LGHNA; CDR2 reads YNFKEQ. CDR3 residues: CASSRAGGVNTGELFF. CDR3 coding DNA: TGTGCCAGCAGCCGAGCGGGGGGGGTGAACACCGGGGAGCTGTTTTTT.

The chain is built from TRBV7-8 and TRBJ2-1; 14 bases are a match to TRBD2. The CDR3 is made up of 19 amino acids. V was pared by 0 bases and J by 0 bases, with 4 bases of the junction left unmatched. Looked up from germline, CDR1 is SGHVS and CDR2 is FQNEAQ. The CDR3, as DNA: TGTGCCAGCAGCTTAGCCTGGACTAGCGGGGGGAGCTCCTACAATGAGCAGTTCTTC. It is translated as CASSLAWTSGGSSYNEQFF.

This clone came up a few times. This chain connects TRBV12-3 or TRBV12-4 to TRBJ2-5; the D gene is possibly TRBD1 (6 bases). The CDR3 consists of 13 residues. The V end lost 5 bases, the J end lost 7 bases, and 14 bases lay between the germline ends. The chain's CDR3 is CASSATRGGTQYF. The DNA of the CDR3 is TGTGCCAGCAGTGCTACTAGAGGGGGGACCCAGTACTTC.

This chain uses TRBV3-1 (or the pseudogene TRBV3-2) with TRBJ2-5; the D gene is possibly TRBD1 (6 bases). This CDR3 contains 16 residues. Trimming took 0 bases from V and 5 from J, leaving 16 bases between them. Germline V lookup: CDR1 LGHDT, CDR2 YNNKEL (reference sequence). CDR3 bases: TGTGCCAGCAGCCAAGAACTTAACAGGGAGATGGAGACCCAGTACTTC. Translated: CASSQELNREMETQYF.

This rearrangement joins TRBV5-1 to TRBJ2-7, with D tentatively TRBD2 (5 bases). With 5 bases removed from V and 0 bases from J, the gap between germline ends came to 12 bases. In germline, CDR1 is SGHRS, CDR2 YFSETQ. CDR3 size: 14 residues. CDR3 loop: CASRSMGSSYEQYF. The CDR3 bases are TGCGCCAGCAGGTCTATGGGGAGCTCCTACGAGCAGTACTTC.

The rearrangement joins TRBV14 to TRBJ2-1, with D perhaps TRBD2 (5 bases). The CDR3 extends over 11 amino acids. V shed 4 bases and J shed 9 bases, with 7 bases lying between them. The germline V gene has CDR1 SGHDN and CDR2 FVKESK. CDR3 coding DNA: TGTGCCAGCAGCCGAGGGCCTGAGCAGTTCTTC. It yields the protein CASSRGPEQFF.

This chain connects TRBV5-1 to TRBJ1-1; the D gene is possibly TRBD1 (5 bases). This CDR3 has 14 amino acids. Germline V gene lookup returns CDR1 SGHRS and CDR2 YFSETQ. V lost 3 bases, J lost 5 bases, and 14 bases lay in between. The CDR3 DNA reads TGCGCCAGCAGCTATATTCCGGGGGAAACTGAAGCTTTCTTT. Protein product: CASSYIPGETEAFF.

The chain couples TRBV9 to TRBJ2-1; D not certain. The germline V and J ends were trimmed by 2 bases and 2 bases, with 20 bases remaining between them. Germline V gives CDR1 SGDLS, CDR2 YYNGEE. The length of the CDR3 is 18 residues. The CDR3 bases are TGTGCCAGCAGCGTGAACAGAAATAAACCGAGCACCTACAATGAGCAGTTCTTC. Translated: CASSVNRNKPSTYNEQFF.

The chain links TRBV7-9 to TRBJ2-1, with TRBD1 matching 8 bases. The length of the CDR3 is 14 residues. The J segment lost 4 bases and the V segment lost 5 bases, leaving 4 bases of the junction unmatched. CDR1 is SEHNR and CDR2 is FQNEAQ in the germline V gene (reference sequence). CDR3 nucleotide sequence: TGTGCCAGCAGCCACGGACAGGGATACAATGAGCAGTTCTTC. Its translation: CASSHGQGYNEQFF.

The chain carries TRBV18 and TRBJ1-5, with D maybe TRBD1 (5 bases). The CDR3 extends over 13 amino acids. V shed 3 bases and J shed 4 bases, with 7 bases lying between them. Germline CDR1 reads KGHSH; CDR2 reads LQKENI. As DNA, the CDR3 is TGTGCCAGCTCACCTTCAGGGAATCAGCCCCAGCATTTT. Its protein product is CASSPSGNQPQHF. The whole variable domain, remainder taken from reference TRBV18 and TRBJ1-5, is NAGVMQNPRHLVRRRGQEARLRCSPMKGHSHVYWYRQLPEEGLKFMVYLQKENIIDESGMPKERFSAEFPKEGPSILRIQQVVRGDSAAYFCASSPSGNQPQHFGDGTRLSIL.

The chain couples TRBV2 to TRBJ2-7; D gene uncertain. In germline, CDR1 is SNHLY, CDR2 FYNNEI. V lost 6 bases, J lost 6 bases, and 9 bases lay in between. CDR3 length equals 11 residues. The CDR3: CASSVESEQYF. CDR3 bases: TGTGCCAGCAGCGTCGAGAGCGAGCAGTACTTC.

V usage is TRBV4-2 and J usage is TRBJ1-6, with TRBD1 matching over 9 bases. The CDR3 is 15 amino acids. CDR1 and CDR2 from the germline V gene are LGHNA and YNFKEQ. The V gene end was trimmed by 5 bases and the J gene end by 6 bases; junction bases not matched to a gene: 5. The CDR3 nucleotides read TGTGCCAGCAGCTACGAGACAGGGGGTAATTCACCCCTCCACTTT. Translation gives CASSYETGGNSPLHF.

The chain combines TRBV23-1 with TRBJ1-2, with D perhaps TRBD1 (6 bases). TRBV23-1 is an ORF, and what it does is uncertain. V shed 6 bases and J shed 2 bases, with 13 bases lying between them. There are 14 residues in the CDR3. The CDR3 DNA is TGCGCCAGCAGCCGAGGACAGCTGAACTATGGCTACACCTTC. This sequence encodes CASSRGQLNYGYTF.

V and J are TRBV19 and TRBJ1-5; no firm D call. Germline CDR1 is LNHDA and CDR2 is SQIVND (reference sequence). This CDR3 has 16 amino acids. V shed 1 base and J shed 0 bases, with 10 bases lying between them. CDR3 sequence reads: CASSIGSGYSNQPQHF. DNA of the CDR3: TGTGCCAGTAGTATAGGTTCCGGTTATAGCAATCAGCCCCAGCATTTT.

The rearrangement links TRBV5-4 to TRBJ2-5; possibly TRBD2 for D (5 bases). V was cut by 0 bases and J by 5 bases, with 11 bases left in between. The CDR3 contains 14 residues. Germline V gives CDR1 SGHNT, CDR2 YYREEE (reference sequence). The CDR3 is CASSLDTGWETQYF. In DNA form, the CDR3 reads TGTGCCAGCAGCTTGGACACGGGGTGGGAGACCCAGTACTTC.

The chain uses TRBV18 and TRBJ1-5, with D uncertain. Germline loops: CDR1 KGHSH, CDR2 LQKENI. The CDR3 totals 13 residues. The V end lost 4 bases, the J end lost 5 bases, and 9 bases lay between the germline ends. The CDR3 DNA sequence: TGTGCCAGCTCACTCACAGAATATCAGCCCCAGCATTTT. As protein: CASSLTEYQPQHF.

The J gene is TRBJ1-1, the V gene TRBV10-3, with unresolved D. There are 13 residues in the CDR3. CDR1 and CDR2 (germline): ENHRY, SYGVKD. The germline V and J ends were trimmed by 4 bases and 6 bases, with 12 bases remaining between them. In DNA, the CDR3 is TGTGCCATCAGTGCTCCGTCCTTAGCTGAAGCTTTCTTT. This translates into CAISAPSLAEAFF.

This chain links TRBV27 with TRBJ1-6, with 8 bases aligning to TRBD1. The germline CDR1 and CDR2 sequences are MNHEY and SMNVEV (reference sequence). The CDR3 is 13 amino acids. After removal of 5 bases from V and 10 bases from J, the junction contained 4 bases not matched to a gene. The CDR3 coding sequence is TGTGCCAGCAGTACTGCAGGGGGCTCACCCCTCCACTTT. Protein: CASSTAGGSPLHF.

The rearrangement uses TRBV7-9 and TRBJ1-6; 9 nucleotides align to TRBD1. CDR1 and CDR2 from the germline V gene are SEHNR and FQNEAQ (reference sequence). The CDR3 runs 17 residues. The V gene end was trimmed by 1 base and the J gene end by 9 bases; junction bases not matched to a gene: 10. CDR3 nucleotide sequence: TGTGCCAGCAGCTTAGATCACACCGGGACAGGGTCTTCACCCCTCCACTTT. Encoded protein: CASSLDHTGTGSSPLHF.